This TCR beta chain was sequenced during a study of T cell repertoires in cytomegalovirus infection. MiXCR, applied by TCRdb to the reads, yields one record per CDR3 protein. In the table there are about 680,000 distinct CDR3 sequences, 20% to 25% of which are singletons. Germline V gene data show CDR1 as MNHEY and CDR2 as SVGEGT. CDR3 size: 17 residues. Trimming cost V 2 bases and J 0 bases; bases outside gene matches: 6. The source is a human donor in good health (CMV status not recorded). Some clones in this sample may be carry-over from other donors' samples. Sequencing used CD8+ T cells from PBMCs. V and J are TRBV6-2 or TRBV6-3 and TRBJ2-1, with 8 nucleotides matching TRBD2. In DNA, the CDR3 is TGTGCCAGCAGTTACAGGTTAGCGGGGAGCTCCTACAATGAGCAGTTCTTC. Its protein product is CASSYRLAGSSYNEQFF.